The present T cell receptor beta chain was sequenced within a study of identical twins (dated by TCRdb to 2016 to 2018). Regarding the complete study: TCR alpha and beta repertoires from monozygotic twins, unrelated adults of various ages and cord blood were deep-sequenced to test whether fetal clonotypes persist. To rule out contamination, the twin experiments were replicated at different times with different library preparation protocols.

Overall results and qualifications from the work: Compared with coincidental sharing between unrelated individuals, out-of-frame TCR alpha sequences shared between twins showed an excess of sequences with low generation probability. Fewer insertions were carried by abundant cord blood beta clonotypes, a similar but weaker trend appeared in young adult naive repertoires, and no such trend appeared in memory repertoires. Because the same donors could not be followed over many years, the conclusions depended on cross-sectional statistical analysis. In beta out-of-frame sequences, excess twin sharing was weaker, because having fewer shared sequences lowered the signal-to-noise ratio. Invariant T cells such as MAIT and iNKT could partly confound zero-insertion analyses, though diverse VJ usage argued against this for most clonotypes. Out-of-frame TCR alpha sharing in monozygotic twins was systematically underestimated by recombination models, whereas sharing between unrelated individuals was in agreement with the recombination models.

Receptor libraries were prepared by 5' RACE. Sequencing instrument: Illumina HiSeq 2000. A universal primer binding site was introduced by template switching, and a unique molecular identifier was present in the final cDNA, enabling accurate counting of TCR cDNA molecules. Specific primers in the conserved constant-segment region were used to synthesize first-strand cDNA for the TCR alpha and beta chains. To control for contamination, each cDNA library was double barcoded with a SMART-Mk sample barcode plus Illumina barcodes. Two successive PCR steps introduced TruSeq adapter sequences along with Illumina sample barcodes. The TCR alpha and beta cDNA libraries were sequenced on the Illumina HiSeq platform using custom primers. For the original study's pipeline: MiGEC processed the raw reads to extract unique molecular identifiers, while MiXCR was used to determine the CDR3 positions. For each individual, recombination models were inferred using an EM algorithm with the repgenHMM and IGoR tools. Shared clonotypes were analyzed with the tcR package in R, and sharing was normalized by the product of cloneset sizes. To study raw recombination without the effects of thymic and clonal selection, out-of-frame nonproductive sequences were analyzed. TCRdb applied fastp at Q25 and MiXCR to the public reads, then kept only in-frame beta chains. CDR3 protein sequences are deduplicated, and each keeps its most common genes and DNA. These V and J calls rely on TCRdb rather than the paper's analysis. Counted in this sample were 500,000 to 550,000 distinct CDR3 sequences; around 20% of them appeared once. Together, the top ten hold approximately 0.5% of the sample.

Concerning this clonotype itself: Its antigen remains unidentified. No base-level quality is on record; no much larger clone is a single base apart.

Every donor was a healthy Caucasian. Three pairs of female monozygotic twins, all aged about 18 to 29 years, made up the twin cohort. Positive isolation kits from Invitrogen were used to isolate CD4+ and CD8+ T cell populations. These data are also associated with another study on yellow fever vaccine responses in identical twins. As the second study states: According to the authors, in identical twins the way T cells responded to vaccination appeared partly convergent and partly personalized. The study precisely tracked vaccine-responding T cell clones in identical twins.

Input material: CD4+ T cells sorted from blood. This receptor was identified in a young woman in good health.

The CDR3 protein is CSARGVGWAPYEQYV. The sequence in DNA is TGCAGTGCTAGGGGAGTTGGGTGGGCTCCCTACGAGCAGTACGTC. The receptor chain draws on TRBV20-1 and TRBJ2-7; the D gene is perhaps TRBD2, from 5 matching bases. The germline V gene (reference sequence) specifies DFQATT as CDR1 and SNEGSKA as CDR2. V gives up 3 bases and J gives up 2 bases, and the segment between their germline ends measures 17 bases. The CDR3 starts with the cysteine, ends with the valine, and has 15 residues. Left in the record is the CDR3 DNA by itself, 45 bases read in frame from the first base.